This T cell receptor (beta chain) stems from a study of cytomegalovirus exposure and HLA in healthy donors. Study conclusions and caveats: Fewer than 20,000 TCR beta sequences were associated with HLA alleles at 0.05 false discovery rate in a later analysis. While the bulk of TCR sequences proved rare, some public TCRs turned up in many donors. With later analysis, a missense DCLRE1C variant became linked to TCR beta V- and J-gene trimming. Information on immune exposure was restricted to one variable (CMV serostatus).

The PCR had 60 Vbeta and 13 Jbeta primers. The assay was immunoSEQ multiplex PCR, and TCRdb's table has in-frame clones only and misses some. The repertoire holds almost 200,000 clones, with 70% to 80% as singletons. Germline loops: CDR1 SQVTM, CDR2 ANQGSEA. The CDR3 sequence is 13 residues long. Trimming at V came to 8 bases and at J to 0 bases, leaving 5 bases not matched to a gene. About this clone itself: As yet, its antigen is unknown.

The sequenced sample was PBMCs. The sequence derives from a man younger than 40 in good health and CMV-seronegative. The rearrangement joins TRBV29-1 to TRBJ1-1; 8 bases fit TRBD1. This CDR3 is CSLMTGVNTEAFF. Here the CDR3 DNA reads TGCAGCCTCATGACAGGGGTGAACACTGAAGCTTTCTTT.